One and the same sample provided the 12 T cell receptor beta chains below, sequenced in a study of shared clonotypes between healthy human individuals. Produced via immunoSEQ multiplex PCR; TCRdb's table is partial and in-frame only. The sample carries about 2 million clones, approximately 95% recorded once. Specimen: naive CD4+ T cells sorted from blood. Sample subset: CD45RA+ positively selected. The receptors here all came from a young man in good health.

This clone was found once. This chain connects TRBV4-1 to TRBJ1-2; no reliable D call. The CDR3 runs to 15 residues. Germline V gene lookup returns CDR1 MGHRA and CDR2 YSYEKL. V lost 0 bases, J lost 4 bases, and 12 bases lay in between. CDR3 DNA: TGCGCCAGCAGCCAAGATCACCCCGGGAGCTATGGCTACACCTTC. Protein product: CASSQDHPGSYGYTF.

The chain is built from TRBV9 and TRBJ2-5, with D uncertain. The length of the CDR3 is 15 residues. Germline V gives CDR1 SGDLS, CDR2 YYNGEE. The V end lost 0 bases, the J end lost 7 bases, and 16 bases lay between the germline ends. The CDR3: CASSVDIDPTVTQYF. CDR3 in DNA: TGTGCCAGCAGCGTAGATATAGATCCGACCGTGACCCAGTACTTC.

This clone was counted a single time. The CDR3 sequence is CSVEGSYPGELFF. As DNA, the CDR3 is TGCAGCGTTGAAGGGAGCTACCCCGGGGAGCTGTTTTTT. The chain is built from TRBV29-1 and TRBJ2-2; D not resolved. The CDR3 has 13 amino acids. Trimming left V 1 base short and J 6 bases short, with 9 bases between. Germline CDR1 is SQVTM and CDR2 is ANQGSEA.

This sequence joins TRBV25-1 and TRBJ2-1, with 9 bases lining up with TRBD1. V lost 3 bases and J lost 7; bases outside the gene matches: 7. CDR3 length: 15 residues. CDR1 is MGHDK and CDR2 is SYGVNS in the germline V gene. CDR3 residues: CASSDSRDRVNEQFF. The DNA of the CDR3 is TGTGCCAGCAGTGATAGCCGGGACAGGGTAAATGAGCAGTTCTTC.

This chain uses TRBV28 with TRBJ2-7, with D possibly TRBD1 on 7 matching bases. CDR3 length equals 13 residues. Germline assignment: CDR1 MDHEN and CDR2 SYDVKM. V was trimmed by 5 bases and J by 2 bases, leaving 10 bases between them. CDR3 in amino acids: CASSAGQPYEQYF. The CDR3 coding sequence is TGTGCCAGCAGTGCGGGACAGCCCTACGAGCAGTACTTC.

This chain joins TRBV7-9 and TRBJ2-2, with TRBD2 matching 15 bases. Germline V gene lookup returns CDR1 SEHNR and CDR2 FQNEAQ (reference sequence). The CDR3 covers 18 residues. V was clipped by 4 bases and J by 3 bases; unmatched bases: 6. CDR3 protein: CASSSGTSGRRDTGELFF. Written as DNA, the CDR3 is TGTGCCAGCAGCTCCGGGACTAGCGGGAGGAGGGACACCGGGGAGCTGTTTTTT.

The genes are TRBV27 and TRBJ2-7; the D call may be TRBD1 or TRBD2 (5 bases each). Germline CDR1 and CDR2: MNHEY and SMNVEV (reference sequence). V lost 0 bases, J lost 0 bases, and 12 bases lay in between. The CDR3 runs to 16 residues. The CDR3: CASSLSLWDRSYEQYF. CDR3 sequence (DNA): TGTGCCAGCAGTTTATCGTTGTGGGACCGCTCCTACGAGCAGTACTTC.

The chain is built from TRBV7-9 and TRBJ1-1; no reliable D call. Trimming cost V 5 bases and J 2 bases, with 6 bases left between them. Germline V gene sequence: CDR1 SEHNR, CDR2 FQNEAQ (reference sequence). CDR3 length: 12 amino acids. Here the CDR3 reads CASSNGNTEAFF. The CDR3 DNA follows: TGTGCCAGCAGCAATGGTAACACTGAAGCTTTCTTT.

This CDR3 is CAISELGGLNGYTF. The DNA of the CDR3 is TGTGCCATCAGTGAGCTGGGGGGGCTAAATGGCTACACCTTC. V and J are TRBV10-3 and TRBJ1-2; perhaps TRBD1 as D (6 bases). V was cut by 2 bases and J by 6 bases, with 13 bases left in between. The CDR3 is 14 residues long. CDR1 ENHRY and CDR2 SYGVKD come from the germline V gene.

The count of this clone is one. V usage is TRBV2 and J usage is TRBJ1-4; unclear D gene. This CDR3 has 11 residues. Trimming cost V 2 bases and J 10 bases, with 5 bases left between them. Germline CDR1 is SNHLY and CDR2 is FYNNEI. CDR3 region: CASSELGKLFF. The CDR3 coding sequence is TGTGCCAGCAGTGAACTGGGAAAACTGTTTTTT.

The chain employs TRBV7-9 and TRBJ2-7, with TRBD1 matching 8 bases. The CDR3 covers 16 residues. Trimming at V came to 5 bases and at J to 1 base, leaving 10 bases not matched to a gene. Germline assignment: CDR1 SEHNR and CDR2 FQNEAQ (reference sequence). In DNA, the CDR3 is TGTGCCAGCAGCCTCGGACAGGGTCGATTATCCTACGAGCAGTACTTC. Its translation: CASSLGQGRLSYEQYF.

This rearrangement joins TRBV12-5 to TRBJ1-2, with TRBD1 as a possible D gene (5 bases). CDR1 is LGHNT, CDR2 FRNRAP, per germline. V was shortened by 6 bases and J by 2 bases, with 10 bases between the two germline ends. The length of the CDR3 is 13 residues. This CDR3 reads CASGGTPNYGYTF. The DNA for the CDR3 is TGTGCTAGTGGGGGGACGCCGAACTATGGCTACACCTTC.